The 22 T cell receptor beta chains reported below all come from one sample, sequenced in a study of siplizumab effects on memory and regulatory T cells. The method was immunoSEQ multiplex PCR; TCRdb's version includes in-frame clones alone and lacks a portion of them. The sample contains 94,000 or so clones, 90% to 95% of which appear only once. The sequencing sample was made of CD8+ T cells sorted from blood. The receptors were gathered from a human donor in good health.

The chain is built from TRBV9 and TRBJ2-7, with a tentative D call TRBD2 (7 bases). This CDR3 is 15 amino acids long. The V end was cut by 4 bases, the J end by 3 bases, with 17 bases between. CDR1 SGDLS and CDR2 YYNGEE come from the germline V gene. CDR3 loop: CASSRGGREVYEQYF. Here the CDR3 DNA reads TGTGCCAGCAGCAGGGGGGGCCGGGAGGTCTACGAGCAGTACTTC.

CDR3 in DNA: TGTGCCAGCAGCTTAGACCGACAGGACAGCAAGAACACTGAAGCTTTCTTT. Amino acid sequence: CASSLDRQDSKNTEAFF. The gene calls are TRBV7-8 and TRBJ1-1; D may be TRBD1 (6 bases). The V end was cut by 1 base, the J end by 1 base, with 16 bases between. The germline V gene encodes CDR1 SGHVS and CDR2 FQNEAQ. The CDR3 sequence is 17 residues long.

V is TRBV7-2 and J is TRBJ2-5, with D possibly being TRBD1 or TRBD2 (5 bases each). This CDR3 has 15 amino acids. V shed 5 bases and J shed 3 bases, with 16 bases lying between them. Germline CDR1 is SGHTA and CDR2 is FQGNSA. As DNA, the CDR3 is TGTGCCAGCAGCCTACTCGGGGCGTCAGAAGAGACCCAGTACTTC. This translates into CASSLLGASEETQYF.

This clone was seen only once. The V and J genes are TRBV15 and TRBJ1-1; weak D call: TRBD1 (6 bases). The CDR3 loop spans 14 amino acids. Trimming removed 5 bases from V and 0 bases from J, with 10 bases in between. Germline CDR1 LNHNV, CDR2 YYDKDF (reference sequence). The CDR3 sequence: CATSPRGLNTEAFF. Here the CDR3 DNA reads TGTGCCACCAGCCCGCGGGGGCTGAACACTGAAGCTTTCTTT.

The V call is TRBV7-9, the J call TRBJ2-2, with 8 bases lining up with TRBD1. Losses at the gene ends were 2 bases for V and 1 base for J; bases not matched to a gene: 3. Looked up from germline, CDR1 is SEHNR and CDR2 is FQNEAQ (reference sequence). The CDR3 has 16 amino acids. In DNA, the CDR3 is TGTGCCAGCAGCTTATCCGGGACAGGGAACACCGGGGAGCTGTTTTTT. As protein: CASSLSGTGNTGELFF.

This sequence joins TRBV7-9 and TRBJ2-7; TRBD1 is a possible D gene (6 bases). The ends were cut back, 3 bases at V and 0 bases at J, with 12 bases in the middle. In germline, CDR1 is SEHNR, CDR2 FQNEAQ (reference sequence). The CDR3 is made up of 15 amino acids. The CDR3 loop reads CASSLPDSSSYEQYF. In DNA form, the CDR3 reads TGTGCCAGCAGCTTGCCGGACAGTTCCTCCTACGAGCAGTACTTC.

This chain uses TRBV5-1 with TRBJ2-2; possibly TRBD2 for D (6 bases). Trimming removed 0 bases from V and 4 bases from J, with 10 bases in between. Germline CDR1 is SGHRS and CDR2 is YFSETQ. The CDR3 sequence is 15 residues long. CDR3 coding DNA: TGCGCCAGCAGCTTGGTAGCGGTAGTCACCGGGGAGCTGTTTTTT. The encoded protein is CASSLVAVVTGELFF.

This clone was observed a single time. CDR3 nucleotide sequence: TGTGCCAGCAGCCAAACAGGGGTCGGCGAGGCTTTCTTT. Translating it yields CASSQTGVGEAFF. The chain combines TRBV7-9 with TRBJ1-1; 7 nucleotides match TRBD1. Trimming took 5 bases from V and 11 from J; bases not matched to a gene: 11. Germline assignment: CDR1 SEHNR and CDR2 FQNEAQ (reference sequence). This CDR3 spans 13 amino acids. The complete variable domain, with remaining parts taken from reference TRBV7-9 and TRBJ1-1, reads DTGVSQNPRHKITKRGQNVTFRCDPISEHNRLYWYRQTLGQGPEFLTYFQNEAQLEKSRLLSDRFSAERPKGSFSTLEIQRTEQGDSAMYLCASSQTGVGEAFFGQGTRLTVV.

The chain couples TRBV9 to TRBJ2-6, with no clear D. From germline, CDR1 is SGDLS and CDR2 YYNGEE. This CDR3 comprises 15 residues. The V and J ends lost 2 bases and 0 bases respectively, with 6 bases between them. The CDR3 DNA reads as TGTGCCAGCAGCGTCCATATCTCTGGGGCCAACGTCCTGACTTTC. Its protein product is CASSVHISGANVLTF.

This clone was recorded once. The CDR3 loop reads CASSYDQHYEQYF. The DNA of the CDR3 is TGTGCCAGCAGTTACGACCAACACTACGAGCAGTACTTC. V gene TRBV6-6 combines with J gene TRBJ2-7; D not resolved. From germline, CDR1 is MNHNY and CDR2 SVGAGI (reference sequence). The CDR3 has 13 residues. V was cut by 2 bases and J by 3 bases, with 8 bases left in between.

The chain is built from TRBV11-2 and TRBJ1-1; 11 nucleotides match TRBD1. The V and J ends lost 6 bases and 1 base, in that order; junction bases with no gene match: 10. Germline CDR1 and CDR2: SGHAT and FQNNGV. This CDR3 is 17 amino acids long. The CDR3 DNA reads as TGTGCCAGCAGTCTTCCCTCGGGACAGGGGGGGAACACTGAAGCTTTCTTT. Its protein product is CASSLPSGQGGNTEAFF.

This sequence joins TRBV6-6 and TRBJ1-1, with D hard to call. The CDR3 consists of 11 residues. Germline V gene data show CDR1 as MNHNY and CDR2 as SVGAGI (reference sequence). The V gene lost 3 bases and the J gene lost 6 bases, with 5 bases spanning the gap. The CDR3 nucleotides are TGTGCCAGCAGTTATGGGGCTGAAGCTTTCTTT. Its translation: CASSYGAEAFF.

The chain carries TRBV5-1 and TRBJ2-3; D not certain. V dropped 4 bases and J dropped 2 bases, with 11 bases sitting between them. The CDR3 is made up of 14 amino acids. CDR1 is SGHRS and CDR2 is YFSETQ in the germline V gene. The CDR3: CASSPRTFTDTQYF. CDR3 DNA: TGCGCCAGCAGCCCCCGGACCTTCACAGATACGCAGTATTTT. The full variable domain, with the rest looked up from reference TRBV5-1 and TRBJ2-3, is KAGVTQTPRYLIKTRGQQVTLSCSPISGHRSVSWYQQTPGQGLQFLFEYFSETQRNKGNFPGRFSGRQFSNSRSEMNVSTLELGDSALYLCASSPRTFTDTQYFGPGTRLTVL.

The chain links TRBV4-2 to TRBJ1-6; 9 bases match TRBD1. The CDR3 runs to 16 residues. J gave up 9 bases and V 0 bases, and 6 bases lay outside the gene matches. In germline, CDR1 is LGHNA, CDR2 YNFKEQ. CDR3 bases: TGTGCCAGCAGCCAAGATTCCGGGACAGGGTTTTCACCCCTCCACTTT. Translation gives CASSQDSGTGFSPLHF.

V usage is TRBV5-3 and J usage is TRBJ1-4; no clear D gene. TRBV5-3 is an open reading frame whose function is uncertain. V gave up 1 base and J gave up 6 bases, with 13 bases separating them. The CDR3 runs 15 residues. The CDR3 is CARSLIWVEDEKLFF. Written as DNA, the CDR3 is TGTGCCAGAAGCTTGATTTGGGTCGAGGATGAAAAACTGTTTTTT.

The chain recombines TRBV27 with TRBJ1-5; the D gene is possibly TRBD1 (5 bases). Trimming pared 2 bases from V and 1 base from J, leaving 9 bases between. This CDR3 is built from 15 residues. Germline CDR1 reads MNHEY; CDR2 reads SMNVEV (reference sequence). In DNA, the CDR3 is TGTGCCAGCAGTTTAGGGACGGGGAGCAATCAGCCCCAGCATTTT. It encodes CASSLGTGSNQPQHF.

The chain employs TRBV27 and TRBJ1-2, with a weak D call TRBD1 (5 bases). This CDR3 region has 13 residues. CDR1 is MNHEY, CDR2 SMNVEV, per germline (reference sequence). V shed 3 bases and J shed 8 bases, with 13 bases lying between them. This chain's CDR3 is CASSLSRGYGYTF. The CDR3 DNA is TGTGCCAGCAGTTTGAGTAGGGGATACGGCTACACCTTC.

The chain carries TRBV7-9 and TRBJ2-7; TRBD1 matches 9 bases. This CDR3 spans 14 amino acids. Germline loops: CDR1 SEHNR, CDR2 FQNEAQ (reference sequence). V trimming: 3 bases; J trimming: 4 bases; junction bases outside the gene matches: 4. The CDR3 DNA reads as TGTGCCAGCAGCTTCACGGACAGGGGTTACGAGCAGTACTTC. Its translation: CASSFTDRGYEQYF. Full variable domain (missing parts from reference TRBV7-9 and TRBJ2-7): DTGVSQNPRHKITKRGQNVTFRCDPISEHNRLYWYRQTLGQGPEFLTYFQNEAQLEKSRLLSDRFSAERPKGSFSTLEIQRTEQGDSAMYLCASSFTDRGYEQYFGPGTRLTVT.

This clone appeared a few times. The chain combines TRBV20-1 with TRBJ2-2; D is unclear. V was trimmed by 6 bases and J by 7 bases, leaving 6 bases between them. The germline gives CDR1 DFQATT, CDR2 SNEGSKA (reference sequence). The CDR3 consists of 10 residues. CDR3 sequence reads: CSALLGELFF. The CDR3 coding sequence is TGCAGTGCCCTGCTCGGGGAGCTGTTTTTT.

This chain links TRBV7-9 with TRBJ2-2, with D unresolved. The V and J ends lost 2 bases and 5 bases respectively, with 12 bases between them. The CDR3 is made up of 15 amino acids. The germline V gene encodes CDR1 SEHNR and CDR2 FQNEAQ (reference sequence). For the CDR3, the DNA is TGTGCCAGCAGCTTATTATCCGGGCTTACCGGGGAGCTGTTTTTT. Translation: CASSLLSGLTGELFF.

The chain couples TRBV7-2 to TRBJ2-7; no reliable D call. CDR1 is SGHTA, CDR2 FQGNSA, per germline. The ends were cut back, 0 bases at V and 9 bases at J, with 18 bases in the middle. The CDR3 covers 15 residues. CDR3 sequence (DNA): TGTGCCAGCAGCTTAGCGCGGAAGGGCTTAGGATGGCAGTACTTC. This gives the protein CASSLARKGLGWQYF.

The chain recombines TRBV4-2 with TRBJ2-5, with D possibly matching TRBD2 (5 bases). This CDR3 comprises 15 residues. From germline, CDR1 is LGHNA and CDR2 YNFKEQ. V dropped 0 bases and J dropped 2 bases, with 10 bases sitting between them. The CDR3 DNA reads as TGTGCCAGCAGCCAAGATCCGAGCGGTCAAGAGACCCAGTACTTC. The encoded protein is CASSQDPSGQETQYF.